The clone carrying this T cell receptor (beta chain) was detected only a few times. The data belong to a study of OX40 agonist ivuxolimab in advanced cancers. Profiled with immunoSEQ multiplex PCR; TCRdb holds only in-frame clones, not every one. Of about 35,000 clones in the sample, around three quarters were seen once. Germline loops: CDR1 SQVTM, CDR2 ANQGSEA. V shed 4 bases, J shed 2 bases, and the junction held 1 base outside the gene matches. CDR3 size: 13 residues. The sequence was obtained from an adult with an advanced solid tumor such as melanoma, head and neck, liver or kidney cancer. The sequences come from CD4+ or CD8+ T cells sorted from blood, collected in a trial of the OX40 agonist ivuxolimab. The V gene is TRBV29-1, the J gene TRBJ2-1; 8 bases line up with TRBD1. The DNA of the CDR3 is TGCAGCGTTGGACAGGGGACCTACAATGAGCAGTTCTTC. Protein: CSVGQGTYNEQFF.